These 8 T cell receptor beta chains were sequenced from one sample in a study of blood T cell repertoires in COVID-19. Data came from immunoSEQ multiplex PCR; TCRdb stores just in-frame clones and leaves some out. The top ten hold about a tenth of the sample, which has a few hundred thousand clones, roughly 86% seen once. Sequencing was performed on PBMCs or T cells enriched from blood (not recorded which). These receptors were obtained from a man younger than 30 with acute COVID-19.

The V and J genes are TRBV5-5 and TRBJ1-1, with D possibly being TRBD1 (5 bases). V lost 6 bases and J 0 bases, leaving 12 bases between the germline ends. The CDR3 is 14 amino acids. The germline gives CDR1 SGHKS, CDR2 YYEKEE (reference sequence). As DNA, the CDR3 is TGTGCCAGCACTCTCAGGGTGTTGAACACTGAAGCTTTCTTT. This encodes CASTLRVLNTEAFF.

This clone has a single count. The chain is built from TRBV5-1 and TRBJ2-1; 13 nucleotides match TRBD2. In germline, CDR1 is SGHRS, CDR2 YFSETQ. The CDR3 is made up of 15 amino acids. V lost 7 bases to trimming and J lost 9 bases; unmatched junction nucleotides: 10. DNA for the CDR3: TGCGCCAGCCGGACAGGACTAGCGGGAGCGGGTGAGCAGTTCTTC. It encodes CASRTGLAGAGEQFF.

This sequence joins TRBV7-9 and TRBJ2-3, with no clear D. V lost 5 bases and J lost 6, with 9 bases in between. In germline, CDR1 is SEHNR, CDR2 FQNEAQ (reference sequence). The CDR3 length is 12 residues. The CDR3 reads CASSAISDTQYF. In DNA, the CDR3 is TGTGCCAGCAGCGCAATTAGTGATACGCAGTATTTT. Full variable domain (rest looked up from reference TRBV7-9 and TRBJ2-3): DTGVSQNPRHKITKRGQNVTFRCDPISEHNRLYWYRQTLGQGPEFLTYFQNEAQLEKSRLLSDRFSAERPKGSFSTLEIQRTEQGDSAMYLCASSAISDTQYFGPGTRLTVL.

The V and J genes are TRBV24-1 and TRBJ1-5; 7 bases agree with TRBD1. V shed 3 bases, J shed 7 bases, and the junction held 5 bases outside the gene matches. This CDR3 comprises 14 residues. Germline V gene sequence: CDR1 KGHDR, CDR2 SFDVKD. The CDR3 DNA reads TGTGCCACCAGTGATACAGGGGCGAAACAGCCCCAGCATTTT. Translated, it gives CATSDTGAKQPQHF.

The genes are TRBV6-1 and TRBJ1-4; D unresolved. The V gene's germline CDR1 is MNHNS and CDR2 SASEGT. The germline V and J ends were trimmed by 2 bases and 3 bases, with 10 bases remaining between them. The CDR3 runs to 15 residues. The CDR3 reads CASSEFSPANEKLFF. The CDR3 region has the DNA TGTGCCAGCAGTGAATTCAGTCCAGCTAATGAAAAACTGTTTTTT.

The rearrangement joins TRBV5-1 to TRBJ2-2; D possibly corresponds to TRBD1 (6 bases). Germline V gives CDR1 SGHRS, CDR2 YFSETQ. Trimming took off 2 bases at V and 2 bases at J, with 16 bases between the two ends. This CDR3 has 17 amino acids. The chain's CDR3 is CASSFISGVENTGELFF. The CDR3 DNA sequence: TGCGCCAGCAGCTTTATTTCAGGGGTCGAAAACACCGGGGAGCTGTTTTTT.

The chain combines TRBV5-4 with TRBJ1-5; possibly TRBD1 for D (6 bases). The CDR3 extends over 15 amino acids. V lost 4 bases and J 6 bases, leaving 17 bases between the germline ends. Germline CDR1 SGHNT, CDR2 YYREEE (reference sequence). As DNA, the CDR3 is TGTGCCAGCAGCCGAGCTCCAGGGGAAGGTCAGCCCCAGCATTTT. Protein product: CASSRAPGEGQPQHF.

In this sample, this clone turned up a few times. The chain is built from TRBV6-4 and TRBJ1-1, with D possibly TRBD1 on 6 matching bases. CDR1 and CDR2 (germline): MRHNA, SNTAGT. The CDR3 runs 14 residues. V was shortened by 3 bases and J by 4 bases, with 12 bases between the two germline ends. Here the CDR3 DNA reads TGTGCCAGCAGTGAGCAGGGGTGGGGCACTGAAGCTTTCTTT. Protein: CASSEQGWGTEAFF.